This T cell receptor beta chain comes out of a study of T cells in Graves' hyperthyroidism and ophthalmopathy. Study information: Specimen type is peripheral blood, collected at initial diagnosis prior to any treatment. Study results and caveats: Ophthalmopathy and stable hyperthyroidism were separated by a 13 V-J model. Ophthalmopathy, as predicted by the model, came a median approximately 6.5 months after the prediction.

Germline CDR1 reads MNHEY; CDR2 reads SVGAGI. The CDR3 totals 14 residues. Deletions cut 8 bases from V and 10 bases from J, with 18 bases between. This clonotype was detected a few times. Its antigen is as yet unknown. Graves' hyperthyroidism is called stable when ophthalmopathy does not progress within 18 months. TCR beta CDR3 regions were amplified from RNA transcripts. HTBI primers were employed in a first-round RT-PCR of the TCR CDR3. One entry per CDR3 protein results from TCRdb running MiXCR on the multiplex PCR reads. The sample lists hundreds of thousands of distinct CDR3 sequences, about two fifths occurring once.

The TCR comes from a man between 18 and 29 years old with Graves' hyperthyroidism. Sequencing was carried out using blood. The chain recombines TRBV6-5 with TRBJ1-6, with D perhaps TRBD1 (5 bases). This CDR3 reads CASQRGTSGSPLHF. The CDR3 DNA sequence: TGTGCCAGCCAACGGGGGACCTCGGGATCACCCCTCCACTTT.